This T cell receptor (beta chain) stems from a study of T cells in Graves' hyperthyroidism and ophthalmopathy. Overall study results and limits: Expanded thyroid clonotypes (above 0.001) were mostly also found in blood. A model of 13 V-J pairs discriminated ophthalmopathy from stable hyperthyroidism.

This clonotype was picked up a small number of times. As yet, its antigen is unknown. Participants, patients aged 18 to 65, had newly diagnosed hyperthyroidism with a duration under 2 months. Roughly 10 ml of fresh peripheral blood supplied the PBMCs. V was cut by 8 bases and J by 4 bases, with 11 bases left in between. CDR1 and CDR2 from the germline V gene are MDHEN and SYDVKM. The CDR3 length is 12 residues. Amplification yielded TCR beta CDR3 regions, with RNA transcripts as the source. The HTBI set primed first-round TCR CDR3 RT-PCR. TCRdb independently ran MiXCR on the multiplex PCR reads; one entry per CDR3 protein. The sample contains 370,000 or so distinct CDR3 sequences, 20% to 30% of which appear only once.

The sample consisted of blood. The chain couples TRBV28 to TRBJ1-2, with D unclear. This clonotype was sampled from a man aged 50 to 59 with Graves' hyperthyroidism. For the CDR3, the DNA is TGTGCCAGCGCATGGGGATTCTATGGCTACACCTTC. This encodes CASAWGFYGYTF.